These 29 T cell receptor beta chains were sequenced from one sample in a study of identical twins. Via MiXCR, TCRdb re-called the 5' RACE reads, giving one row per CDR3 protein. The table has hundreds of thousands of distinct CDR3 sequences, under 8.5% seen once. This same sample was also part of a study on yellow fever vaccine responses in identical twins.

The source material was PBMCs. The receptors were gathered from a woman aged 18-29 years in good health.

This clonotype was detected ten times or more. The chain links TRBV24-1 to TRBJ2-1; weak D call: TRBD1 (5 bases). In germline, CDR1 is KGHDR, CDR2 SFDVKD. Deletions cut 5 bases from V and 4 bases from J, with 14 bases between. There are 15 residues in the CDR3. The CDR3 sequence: CATSGSGPFYNEQFF. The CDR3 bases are TGTGCCACCAGTGGTTCAGGGCCCTTTTACAATGAGCAGTTCTTC.

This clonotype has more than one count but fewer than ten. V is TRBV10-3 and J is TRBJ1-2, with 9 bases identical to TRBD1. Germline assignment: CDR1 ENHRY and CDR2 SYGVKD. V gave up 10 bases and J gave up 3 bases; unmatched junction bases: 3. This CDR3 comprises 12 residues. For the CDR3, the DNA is TGTGCCACCCGGACAGGGGACTATGGCTACACCTTC. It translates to CATRTGDYGYTF.

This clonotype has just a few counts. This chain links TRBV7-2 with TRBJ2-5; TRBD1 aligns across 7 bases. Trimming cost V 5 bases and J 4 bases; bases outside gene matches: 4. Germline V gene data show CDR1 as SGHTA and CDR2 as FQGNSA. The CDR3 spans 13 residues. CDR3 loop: CASSQGQVETQYF. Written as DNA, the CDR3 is TGTGCCAGCAGCCAAGGACAGGTAGAGACCCAGTACTTC.

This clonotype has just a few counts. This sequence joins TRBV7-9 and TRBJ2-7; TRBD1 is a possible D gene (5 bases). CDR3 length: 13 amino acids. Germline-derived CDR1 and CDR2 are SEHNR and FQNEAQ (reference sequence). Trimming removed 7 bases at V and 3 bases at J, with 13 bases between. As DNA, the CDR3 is TGTGCCAGCATGGACAAAACGGGCTACGAGCAGTACTTC. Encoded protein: CASMDKTGYEQYF. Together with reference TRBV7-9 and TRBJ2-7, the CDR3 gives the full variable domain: DTGVSQNPRHKITKRGQNVTFRCDPISEHNRLYWYRQTLGQGPEFLTYFQNEAQLEKSRLLSDRFSAERPKGSFSTLEIQRTEQGDSAMYLCASMDKTGYEQYFGPGTRLTVT.

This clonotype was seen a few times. The DNA of the CDR3 is TGTGCCAGCAGGCAGGACTGGAACAATGAGCAGTTCTTC. This encodes CASRQDWNNEQFF. The V and J genes are TRBV2 and TRBJ2-1; D possibly corresponds to TRBD2 (5 bases). The CDR3 length is 13 residues. Trimming cost V 6 bases and J 5 bases, with 11 bases left between them. In germline, CDR1 is SNHLY, CDR2 FYNNEI.

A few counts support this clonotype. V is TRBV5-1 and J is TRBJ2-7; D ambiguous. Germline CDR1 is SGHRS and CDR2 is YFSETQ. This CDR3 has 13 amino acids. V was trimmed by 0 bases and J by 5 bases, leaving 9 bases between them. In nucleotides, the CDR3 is TGCGCCAGCAGCTTGGCCGGTTGGGACGAGCAGTACTTC. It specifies CASSLAGWDEQYF.

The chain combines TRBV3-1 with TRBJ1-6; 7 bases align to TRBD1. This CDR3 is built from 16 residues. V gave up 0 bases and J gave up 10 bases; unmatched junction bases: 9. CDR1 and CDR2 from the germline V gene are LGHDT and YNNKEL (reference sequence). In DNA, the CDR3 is TGTGCCAGCAGCCAAGAAGGACAGGTCGGGGGATCACCCCTCCACTTT. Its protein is CASSQEGQVGGSPLHF. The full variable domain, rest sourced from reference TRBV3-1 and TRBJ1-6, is DTAVSQTPKYLVTQMGNDKSIKCEQNLGHDTMYWYKQDSKKFLKIMFSYNNKELIINETVPNRFSPKSPDKAHLNLHINSLELGDSAVYFCASSQEGQVGGSPLHFGNGTRLTVT.

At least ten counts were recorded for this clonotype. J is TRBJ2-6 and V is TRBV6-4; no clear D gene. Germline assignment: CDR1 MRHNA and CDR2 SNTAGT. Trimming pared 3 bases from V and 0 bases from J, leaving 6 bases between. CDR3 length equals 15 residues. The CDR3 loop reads CASSDLVSGANVLTF. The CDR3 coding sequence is TGTGCCAGCAGTGATTTGGTCTCTGGGGCCAACGTCCTGACTTTC.

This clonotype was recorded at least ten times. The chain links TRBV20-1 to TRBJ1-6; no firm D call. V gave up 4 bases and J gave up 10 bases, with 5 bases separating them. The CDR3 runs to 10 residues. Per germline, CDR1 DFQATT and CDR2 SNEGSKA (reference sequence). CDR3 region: CSAIPSPLHF. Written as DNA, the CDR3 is TGCAGTGCTATCCCCTCACCCCTCCACTTT.

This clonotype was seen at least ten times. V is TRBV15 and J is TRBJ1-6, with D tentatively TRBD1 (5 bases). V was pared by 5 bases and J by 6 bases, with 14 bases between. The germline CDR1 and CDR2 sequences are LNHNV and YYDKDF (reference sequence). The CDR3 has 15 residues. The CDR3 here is CATSPVRQGNSPLHF. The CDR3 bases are TGTGCCACCAGCCCCGTTCGGCAGGGTAATTCACCCCTCCACTTT.

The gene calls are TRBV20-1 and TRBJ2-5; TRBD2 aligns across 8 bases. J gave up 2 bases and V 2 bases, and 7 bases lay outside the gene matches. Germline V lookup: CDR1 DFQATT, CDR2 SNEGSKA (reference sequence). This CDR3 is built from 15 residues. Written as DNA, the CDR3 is TGCAGTGCTAGACCCCCACGGGGGGGACAAGAGACCCAGTACTTC. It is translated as CSARPPRGGQETQYF.

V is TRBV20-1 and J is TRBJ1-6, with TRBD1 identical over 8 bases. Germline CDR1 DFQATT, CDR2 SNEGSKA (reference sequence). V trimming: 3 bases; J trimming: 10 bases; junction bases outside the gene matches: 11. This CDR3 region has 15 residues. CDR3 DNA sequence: TGCAGTGCTAGCGTGGGACAGGCTTGGGAATCACCCCTCCACTTT. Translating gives CSASVGQAWESPLHF.

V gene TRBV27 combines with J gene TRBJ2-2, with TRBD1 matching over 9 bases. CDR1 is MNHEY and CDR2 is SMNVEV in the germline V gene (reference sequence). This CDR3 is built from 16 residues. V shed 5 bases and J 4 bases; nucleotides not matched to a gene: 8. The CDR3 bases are TGTGCCAGCAGTCCTCGGGACAGGGCCGGCACCGGGGAGCTGTTTTTT. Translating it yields CASSPRDRAGTGELFF.

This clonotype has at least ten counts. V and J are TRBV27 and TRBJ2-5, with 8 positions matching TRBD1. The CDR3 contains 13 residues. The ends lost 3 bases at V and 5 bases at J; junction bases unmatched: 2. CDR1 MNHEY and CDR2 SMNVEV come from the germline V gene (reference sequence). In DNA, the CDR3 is TGTGCCAGCAGTTTTCGACAGGGGGAGACCCAGTACTTC. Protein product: CASSFRQGETQYF.

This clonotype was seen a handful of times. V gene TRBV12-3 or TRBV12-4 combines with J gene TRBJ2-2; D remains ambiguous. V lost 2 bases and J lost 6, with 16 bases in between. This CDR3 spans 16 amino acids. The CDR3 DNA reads TGTGCCAGCAGTTTACCCCCCCTAGGTAATCCCGGGGAGCTGTTTTTT. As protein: CASSLPPLGNPGELFF.

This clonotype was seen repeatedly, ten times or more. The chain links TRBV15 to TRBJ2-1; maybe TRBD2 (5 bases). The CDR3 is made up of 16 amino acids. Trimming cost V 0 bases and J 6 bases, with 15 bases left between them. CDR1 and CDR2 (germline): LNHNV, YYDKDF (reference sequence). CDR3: CATSRDLAGNGNEQFF. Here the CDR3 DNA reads TGTGCCACCAGCAGAGATTTGGCGGGTAATGGCAATGAGCAGTTCTTC.

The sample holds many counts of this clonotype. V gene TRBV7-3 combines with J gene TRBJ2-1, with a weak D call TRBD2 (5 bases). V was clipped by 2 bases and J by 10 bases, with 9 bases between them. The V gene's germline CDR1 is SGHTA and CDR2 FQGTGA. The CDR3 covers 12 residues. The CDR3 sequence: CASSLPRGEQFF. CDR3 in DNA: TGTGCCAGCAGCTTACCTCGCGGGGAGCAGTTCTTC.

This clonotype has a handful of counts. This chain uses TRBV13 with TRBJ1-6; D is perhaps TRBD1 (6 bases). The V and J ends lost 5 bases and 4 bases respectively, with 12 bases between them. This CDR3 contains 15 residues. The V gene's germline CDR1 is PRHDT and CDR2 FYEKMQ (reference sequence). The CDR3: CASSTGQSYNSPLHF. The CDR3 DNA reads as TGTGCCAGCAGCACAGGACAGTCATATAATTCACCCCTCCACTTT.

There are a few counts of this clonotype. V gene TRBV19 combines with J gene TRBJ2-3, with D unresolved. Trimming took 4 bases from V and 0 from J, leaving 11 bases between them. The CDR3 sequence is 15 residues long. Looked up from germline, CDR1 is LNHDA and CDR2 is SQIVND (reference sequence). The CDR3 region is CASSKRFSSTDTQYF. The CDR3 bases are TGTGCCAGTAGTAAAAGATTCTCTAGCACAGATACGCAGTATTTT.

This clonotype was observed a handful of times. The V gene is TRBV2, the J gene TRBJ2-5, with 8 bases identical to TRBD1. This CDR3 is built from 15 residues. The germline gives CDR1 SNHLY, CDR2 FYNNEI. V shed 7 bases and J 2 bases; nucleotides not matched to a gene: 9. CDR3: CASKWTGIGQETQYF. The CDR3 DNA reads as TGTGCCAGCAAGTGGACAGGGATTGGGCAAGAGACCCAGTACTTC. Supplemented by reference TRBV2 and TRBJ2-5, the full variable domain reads EPEVTQTPSHQVTQMGQEVILRCVPISNHLYFYWYRQILGQKVEFLVSFYNNEISEKSEIFDDQFSVERPDGSNFTLKIRSTKLEDSAMYFCASKWTGIGQETQYFGPGTRLLVL.

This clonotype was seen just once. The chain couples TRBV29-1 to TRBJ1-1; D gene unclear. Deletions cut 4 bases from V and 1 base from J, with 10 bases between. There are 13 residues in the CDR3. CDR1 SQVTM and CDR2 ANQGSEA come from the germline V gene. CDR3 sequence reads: CSVVNSQNTEAFF. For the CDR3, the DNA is TGCAGCGTTGTAAACAGCCAGAACACTGAAGCTTTCTTT. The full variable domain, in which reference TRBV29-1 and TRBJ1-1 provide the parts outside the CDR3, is SAVISQKPSRDICQRGTSLTIQCQVDSQVTMMFWYRQQPGQSLTLIATANQGSEATYESGFVIDKFPISRPNLTFSTLTVSNMSPEDSSIYLCSVVNSQNTEAFFGQGTRLTVV.

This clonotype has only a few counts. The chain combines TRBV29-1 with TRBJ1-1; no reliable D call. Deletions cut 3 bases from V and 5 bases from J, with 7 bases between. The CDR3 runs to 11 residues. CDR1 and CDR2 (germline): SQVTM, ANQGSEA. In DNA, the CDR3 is TGCAGCGTTGACGGCCGGACTGAAGCTTTCTTT. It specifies CSVDGRTEAFF.

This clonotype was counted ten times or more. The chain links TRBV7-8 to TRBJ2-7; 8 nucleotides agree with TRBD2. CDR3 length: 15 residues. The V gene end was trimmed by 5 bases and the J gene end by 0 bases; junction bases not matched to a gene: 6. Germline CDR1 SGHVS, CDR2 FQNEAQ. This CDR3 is CASSPRLATSYEQYF. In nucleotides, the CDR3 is TGTGCCAGCAGCCCCCGACTAGCGACCTCCTACGAGCAGTACTTC.

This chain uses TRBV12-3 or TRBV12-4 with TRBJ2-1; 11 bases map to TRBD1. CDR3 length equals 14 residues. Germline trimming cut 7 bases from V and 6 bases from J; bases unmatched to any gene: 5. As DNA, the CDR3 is TGTGCCAGCAACCCGGGACAGGGGGTCAATGAGCAGTTCTTC. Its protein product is CASNPGQGVNEQFF.

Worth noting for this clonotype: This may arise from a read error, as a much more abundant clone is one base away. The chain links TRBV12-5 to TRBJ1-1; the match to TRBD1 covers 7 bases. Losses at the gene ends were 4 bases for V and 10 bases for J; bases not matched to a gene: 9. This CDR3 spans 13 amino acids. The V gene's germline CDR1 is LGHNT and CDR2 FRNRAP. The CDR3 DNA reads TGTGCTAGTGGTTCTGTTCCAGGGGGTGTAGCTTTCTTT. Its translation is CASGSVPGGVAFF.

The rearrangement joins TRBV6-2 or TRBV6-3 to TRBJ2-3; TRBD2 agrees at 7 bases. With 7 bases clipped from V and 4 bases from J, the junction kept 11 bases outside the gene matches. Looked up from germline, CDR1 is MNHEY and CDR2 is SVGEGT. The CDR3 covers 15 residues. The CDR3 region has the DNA TGTGCCAGCACGCCTGGATCTAGCGGATCAGATACGCAGTATTTT. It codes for CASTPGSSGSDTQYF.

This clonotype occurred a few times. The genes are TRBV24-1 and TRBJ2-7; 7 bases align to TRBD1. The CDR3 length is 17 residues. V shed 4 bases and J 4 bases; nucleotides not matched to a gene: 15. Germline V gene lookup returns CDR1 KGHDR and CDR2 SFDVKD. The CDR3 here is CATSDPGQRTLAYEQYF. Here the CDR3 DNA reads TGTGCCACCAGTGACCCGGGACAGAGGACCCTCGCATACGAGCAGTACTTC.

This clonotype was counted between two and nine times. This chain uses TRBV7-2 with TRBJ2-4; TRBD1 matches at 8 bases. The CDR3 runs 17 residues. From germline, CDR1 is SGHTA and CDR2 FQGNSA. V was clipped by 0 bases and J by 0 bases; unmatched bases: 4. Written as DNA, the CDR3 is TGTGCCAGCAGCTTAGCGGCAGGGGGCACAGCCAAAAACATTCAGTACTTC. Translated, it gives CASSLAAGGTAKNIQYF.

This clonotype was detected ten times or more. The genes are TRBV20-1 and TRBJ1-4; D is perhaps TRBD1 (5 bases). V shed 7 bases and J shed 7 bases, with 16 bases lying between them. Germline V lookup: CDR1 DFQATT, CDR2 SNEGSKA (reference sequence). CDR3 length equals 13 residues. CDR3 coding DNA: TGCAGTGGCTATCGAGGGACGGGTGAAAAACTGTTTTTT. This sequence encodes CSGYRGTGEKLFF.